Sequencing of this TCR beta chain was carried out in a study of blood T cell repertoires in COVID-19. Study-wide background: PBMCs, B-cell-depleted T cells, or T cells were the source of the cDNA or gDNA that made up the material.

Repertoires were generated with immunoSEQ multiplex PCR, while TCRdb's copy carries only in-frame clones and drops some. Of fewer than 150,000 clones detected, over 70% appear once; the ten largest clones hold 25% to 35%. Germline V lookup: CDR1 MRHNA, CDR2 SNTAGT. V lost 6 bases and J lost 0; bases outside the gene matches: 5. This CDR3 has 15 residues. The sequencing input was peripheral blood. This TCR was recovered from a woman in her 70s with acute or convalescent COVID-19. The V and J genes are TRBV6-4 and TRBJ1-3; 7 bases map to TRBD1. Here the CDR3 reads CASSPQGGSGNTIYF. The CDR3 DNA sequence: TGTGCCAGCAGCCCTCAGGGGGGCTCTGGAAACACCATATATTTT.